The 22 T cell receptor beta chains below all came from one sample that was sequenced in a study of shared clonotypes between healthy human individuals. The protocol was immunoSEQ multiplex PCR, while the TCRdb copy is restricted to in-frame clones and leaves out a portion. The repertoire holds 2 million to 3 million clones, with 93% as singletons. The specimen sequenced was naive CD4+ T cells from PBMCs. Stated subset: CD45RA+ positively selected. Receptor source: a man aged 18 to 30 in good health. Some clones in this sample may be carry-over from other donors' samples.

The rearrangement joins TRBV2 to TRBJ1-5; unclear D gene. Trimming took 2 bases from V and 7 from J, leaving 12 bases between them. CDR1 is SNHLY and CDR2 is FYNNEI in the germline V gene. The CDR3 is 14 amino acids. The CDR3 coding sequence is TGTGCCAGCAGTGAACCGCCGGTGGGGCAGCCCCAGCATTTT. Translated, it gives CASSEPPVGQPQHF.

J is TRBJ2-7 and V is TRBV4-3, with 7 bases matching TRBD2. The CDR3 runs to 16 residues. Germline CDR1 and CDR2: LGHNA and YSLEER. With V trimmed by 0 bases and J by 1 base, 6 bases remained unmatched. DNA of the CDR3: TGCGCCAGCAGCCAAGACCTACCTAGCGGATCCTACGAGCAGTACTTC. The encoded protein is CASSQDLPSGSYEQYF.

This sequence joins TRBV6-1 and TRBJ2-3, with TRBD2 matching over 11 bases. V was pared by 4 bases and J by 6 bases, with 6 bases of the junction left unmatched. The V gene's germline CDR1 is MNHNS and CDR2 SASEGT. This CDR3 is built from 15 residues. The CDR3 is CASSGQTSGSDTQYF. The DNA of the CDR3 is TGTGCCAGCAGTGGCCAAACTAGCGGGAGTGATACGCAGTATTTT.

The J gene is TRBJ2-5, the V gene TRBV6-1, with 11 bases identical to TRBD2. From germline, CDR1 is MNHNS and CDR2 SASEGT. V lost 4 bases to trimming and J lost 1 base; unmatched junction nucleotides: 5. This CDR3 comprises 16 residues. CDR3: CASSARLAGLQETQYF. The CDR3 nucleotides read TGTGCCAGCAGTGCGAGACTAGCGGGACTCCAAGAGACCCAGTACTTC.

The chain couples TRBV7-9 to TRBJ2-2, with D possibly matching TRBD1 (6 bases). CDR3 length: 16 residues. Looked up from germline, CDR1 is SEHNR and CDR2 is FQNEAQ (reference sequence). V lost 1 base and J 4 bases, leaving 13 bases between the germline ends. CDR3 protein: CASSLGGQSRTGELFF. CDR3 nucleotides: TGTGCCAGCAGCTTAGGTGGACAGTCACGCACCGGGGAGCTGTTTTTT.

V and J are TRBV7-9 and TRBJ1-2; the match to TRBD1 covers 7 bases. The V gene's germline CDR1 is SEHNR and CDR2 FQNEAQ (reference sequence). V lost 5 bases, J lost 4 bases, and 10 bases stayed unmatched. The CDR3 is 15 residues long. CDR3 in amino acids: CASSPEGALGYGYTF. CDR3 DNA sequence: TGTGCCAGCAGCCCAGAGGGGGCCCTCGGCTATGGCTACACCTTC.

The rearrangement links TRBV18 to TRBJ2-7; D is unclear. V was cut by 2 bases and J by 0 bases, with 20 bases left in between. This CDR3 has 18 residues. CDR1 is KGHSH, CDR2 LQKENI, per germline. CDR3 DNA sequence: TGTGCCAGCTCACCAGGATTAGCTGGGCGGAAAAGCTCCTACGAGCAGTACTTC. Its protein product is CASSPGLAGRKSSYEQYF.

This chain uses TRBV30 with TRBJ1-6; D gene unclear. CDR3 length: 13 residues. CDR1 is GTSNPN and CDR2 is SVGIG in the germline V gene (reference sequence). V gave up 4 bases and J gave up 7 bases, with 11 bases separating them. CDR3 protein: CAWTGFENSPLHF. DNA of the CDR3: TGTGCCTGGACGGGATTTGAGAATTCACCCCTCCACTTT.

The CDR3 loop reads CASWTESYNEQFF. As DNA, the CDR3 is TGTGCCAGCTGGACAGAAAGCTACAATGAGCAGTTCTTC. The chain joins TRBV6-6 to TRBJ2-1; weak D call: TRBD1 (6 bases). V lost 8 bases to trimming and J lost 3 bases, with 11 bases between them. The CDR3 length is 13 residues. CDR1 and CDR2 from the germline V gene are MNHNY and SVGAGI (reference sequence).

V gene TRBV7-9 combines with J gene TRBJ2-1; 7 bases are shared with TRBD2. The V and J ends lost 0 bases and 4 bases, in that order; junction bases with no gene match: 6. Germline CDR1 SEHNR, CDR2 FQNEAQ (reference sequence). This CDR3 has 16 amino acids. CDR3 bases: TGTGCCAGCAGCTTAGCGGGAGGGCCCTGGTACAATGAGCAGTTCTTC. This gives the protein CASSLAGGPWYNEQFF. The variable domain in full, completed from reference TRBV7-9 and TRBJ2-1, reads DTGVSQNPRHKITKRGQNVTFRCDPISEHNRLYWYRQTLGQGPEFLTYFQNEAQLEKSRLLSDRFSAERPKGSFSTLEIQRTEQGDSAMYLCASSLAGGPWYNEQFFGPGTRLTVL.

This chain uses TRBV18 with TRBJ1-2; D perhaps matches TRBD1 (5 bases). This CDR3 has 13 amino acids. The V end was cut by 4 bases, the J end by 1 base, with 7 bases between. Per the germline V gene, CDR1 is KGHSH and CDR2 is LQKENI. CDR3 nucleotide sequence: TGTGCCAGCTCACAGGACATTAACTATGGCTACACCTTC. It translates to CASSQDINYGYTF.

The chain links TRBV7-8 to TRBJ2-6, with D unclear. The CDR3 loop spans 13 amino acids. V was clipped by 5 bases and J by 9 bases, with 11 bases between them. Per germline, CDR1 SGHVS and CDR2 FQNEAQ. As DNA, the CDR3 is TGTGCCAGCAGCCTGACGCGGATCAACGTCCTGACTTTC. Amino acids: CASSLTRINVLTF. Complete variable domain (other parts from reference TRBV7-8 and TRBJ2-6): GAGVSQSPRYKVAKRGQDVALRCDPISGHVSLFWYQQALGQGPEFLTYFQNEAQLDKSGLPSDRFFAERPEGSVSTLKIQRTQQEDSAVYLCASSLTRINVLTFGAGSRLTVL.

This chain uses TRBV5-1 with TRBJ1-2; 10 nucleotides line up with TRBD1. This CDR3 is built from 18 residues. Germline CDR1 and CDR2: SGHRS and YFSETQ. With 3 bases clipped from V and 3 bases from J, the junction kept 14 bases outside the gene matches. Here the CDR3 reads CASSSSGTGDVLYYGYTF. CDR3 nucleotides: TGCGCCAGCAGCTCTTCCGGGACAGGGGACGTTTTATACTATGGCTACACCTTC.

The chain combines TRBV11-2 with TRBJ1-6; perhaps TRBD1 as D (5 bases). V lost 1 base to trimming and J lost 6 bases, with 13 bases between them. The CDR3 totals 16 residues. Germline values: CDR1 SGHAT, CDR2 FQNNGV. The CDR3 loop reads CASSLGLGQGNSPLHF. The DNA for the CDR3 is TGTGCCAGCAGCTTAGGATTGGGGCAGGGTAATTCACCCCTCCACTTT.

The chain carries TRBV28 and TRBJ2-7, with TRBD2 matching 8 bases. CDR3 length: 16 residues. With V trimmed by 4 bases and J by 3 bases, 11 bases remained unmatched. Germline V lookup: CDR1 MDHEN, CDR2 SYDVKM. The CDR3 here is CASSSNSLLADYEQYF. The CDR3 nucleotides read TGTGCCAGCAGTTCAAATTCCCTACTAGCGGACTACGAGCAGTACTTC.

The J gene is TRBJ2-7, the V gene TRBV18; a possible D gene is TRBD1 (6 bases). The ends were cut back, 2 bases at V and 3 bases at J, with 11 bases in the middle. From germline, CDR1 is KGHSH and CDR2 LQKENI. This CDR3 is 14 amino acids long. Written as DNA, the CDR3 is TGTGCCAGCTCACCAGACAGGTTACGCTACGAGCAGTACTTC. Its protein is CASSPDRLRYEQYF.

The CDR3 loop is CASRTVSGGETQYF. In nucleotides, the CDR3 is TGTGCCAGCAGAACCGTAAGCGGGGGAGAGACCCAGTACTTC. This chain links TRBV6-6 with TRBJ2-5, with 8 bases matching TRBD2. V lost 6 bases to trimming and J lost 4 bases; unmatched junction nucleotides: 7. Germline CDR1 and CDR2: MNHNY and SVGAGI (reference sequence). The CDR3 has 14 amino acids.

The chain recombines TRBV28 with TRBJ2-3; 9 positions agree with TRBD2. Unmatched junction bases numbered 15, after V lost 7 bases and J lost 4 bases. Germline CDR1 MDHEN, CDR2 SYDVKM. The CDR3 is made up of 17 amino acids. DNA of the CDR3: TGTGCCAGCACCAGAGACCTTAGCGGGAGAGTATCAGATACGCAGTATTTT. Its translation is CASTRDLSGRVSDTQYF.

The table lists this clone with a count of one. The V gene is TRBV11-3, the J gene TRBJ2-2; 9 bases line up with TRBD1. The junction had 3 bases not matched to a gene; V was cut back by 5 bases and J by 5 bases. Germline V CDR1 and CDR2: SGHNT, YENEEA. The CDR3 spans 14 residues. CDR3 DNA sequence: TGTGCCAGCAGCCAGGGACAGGGAACCGGGGAGCTGTTTTTT. Amino acids: CASSQGQGTGELFF.

The chain carries TRBV28 and TRBJ2-2; D is perhaps TRBD1 or TRBD2 (6 bases each). The CDR3 is 14 residues long. Germline V lookup: CDR1 MDHEN, CDR2 SYDVKM. The V gene lost 8 bases and the J gene lost 1 base, with 11 bases spanning the gap. The CDR3 region has the DNA TGTGCCAGCCACGGGGGACAGAACACCGGGGAGCTGTTTTTT. Its translation: CASHGGQNTGELFF. The variable domain in full, completed from reference TRBV28 and TRBJ2-2, reads DVKVTQSSRYLVKRTGEKVFLECVQDMDHENMFWYRQDPGLGLRLIYFSYDVKMKEKGDIPEGYSVSREKKERFSLILESASTNQTSMYLCASHGGQNTGELFFGEGSRLTVL.

The J gene is TRBJ2-4, the V gene TRBV6-5; D unresolved. Trimming removed 6 bases from V and 5 bases from J, with 11 bases in between. Germline CDR1 and CDR2: MNHEY and SVGAGI. This CDR3 comprises 13 residues. CDR3 sequence reads: CASRATGQNIQYF. In DNA form, the CDR3 reads TGTGCCAGCAGAGCGACTGGACAAAACATTCAGTACTTC.

The genes are TRBV5-4 and TRBJ2-3, with D possibly being TRBD2 (6 bases). Germline V gene lookup returns CDR1 SGHNT and CDR2 YYREEE (reference sequence). This CDR3 comprises 15 residues. V lost 5 bases and J 11 bases, leaving 24 bases between the germline ends. CDR3 sequence reads: CASSQNSVRGVGQYF. The DNA for the CDR3 is TGTGCCAGCAGTCAGAATAGCGTGCGCGGGGTTGGGCAGTATTTT.